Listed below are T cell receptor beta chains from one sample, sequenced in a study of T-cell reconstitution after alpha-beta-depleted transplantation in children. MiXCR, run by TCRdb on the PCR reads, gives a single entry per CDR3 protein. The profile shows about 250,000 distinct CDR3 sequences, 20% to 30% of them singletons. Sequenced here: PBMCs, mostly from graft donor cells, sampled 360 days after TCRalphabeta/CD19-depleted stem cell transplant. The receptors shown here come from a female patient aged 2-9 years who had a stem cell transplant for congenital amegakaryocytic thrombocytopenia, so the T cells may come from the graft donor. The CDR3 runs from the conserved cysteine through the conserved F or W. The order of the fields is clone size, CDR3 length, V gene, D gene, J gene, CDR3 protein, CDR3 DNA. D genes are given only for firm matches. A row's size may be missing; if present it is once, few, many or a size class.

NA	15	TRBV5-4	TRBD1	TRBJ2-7	CASSSGTDLSYEQYF	TGTGCCAGCAGCTCTGGGACAGACCTCTCCTACGAGCAGTACTTC
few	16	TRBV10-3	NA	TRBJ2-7	CAISDLGGRGPGEQYF	TGTGCCATCAGTGATCTTGGGGGCCGGGGGCCGGGGGAGCAGTACTTC
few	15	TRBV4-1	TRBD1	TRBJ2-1	CASSQRQGVYNEQFF	TGCGCCAGCAGCCAACGGCAGGGGGTTTACAATGAGCAGTTCTTC
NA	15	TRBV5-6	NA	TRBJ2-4	CASSLRGLAKNIQYF	TGTGCCAGCAGCTTACGGGGCCTAGCCAAAAACATTCAGTACTTC
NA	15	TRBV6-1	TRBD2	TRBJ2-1	CASSPLAGRDNEQFF	TGTGCCAGCAGCCCCCTAGCGGGAAGGGACAATGAGCAGTTCTTC
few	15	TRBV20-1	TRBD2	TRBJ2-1	CSALPASGRGDEQFF	TGCAGTGCTCTCCCGGCTAGCGGGAGGGGGGATGAGCAGTTCTTC
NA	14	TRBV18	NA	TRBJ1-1	CASSPIQGTTEAFF	TGTGCCAGCTCACCAATCCAGGGGACCACTGAAGCTTTCTTT
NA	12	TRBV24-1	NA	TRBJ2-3	CATSAGPDTQYF	TGTGCCACCAGTGCAGGGCCAGATACGCAGTATTTT
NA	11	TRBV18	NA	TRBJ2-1	CASSPKQMQFF	TGTGCCAGCTCACCGAAACAAATGCAGTTCTTC
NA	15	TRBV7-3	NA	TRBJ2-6	CASSSSGLGANVLTF	TGTGCCAGCAGCTCCTCGGGACTCGGGGCCAACGTCCTGACTTTC
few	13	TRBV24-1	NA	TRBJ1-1	CATSDPLTTEAFF	TGTGCCACCAGTGATCCCCTTACCACTGAAGCTTTCTTT
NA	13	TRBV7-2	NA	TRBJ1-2	CASSPGNYYGYTF	TGTGCCAGCAGCCCTGGCAATTACTATGGCTACACCTTC